A selection of T cell receptor beta chains follows, all from one sample in a study of T cells of healthy individuals. TCRdb reprocessed the 5' RACE reads via MiXCR and lists one record per CDR3 protein. The table records about 100,000 distinct CDR3 sequences, roughly a sixth of them present only once. These receptor sequences come from a human donor in good health. The CDR3 runs from the conserved cysteine through the conserved F or W. D genes are given only for firm matches. Size is stated for part of the rows, as once, few or many counts, or as a class when the clone is expanded.

CDR3aa: CASGDEQYF
CDR3nt: TGTGCCAGCGGGGACGAGCAGTACTTC
v_gene: TRBV6-2/TRBV6-3
j_gene: TRBJ2-7
d_gene: .
abundance: many

CDR3aa: CASRRSGGSLSEQYF
CDR3nt: TGTGCCAGCAGGCGTAGCGGTGGGTCTCTCTCCGAGCAGTACTTC
v_gene: TRBV12-3/TRBV12-4
j_gene: TRBJ2-7
d_gene: .
abundance: .

CDR3aa: CASSNDFSSYNEQFF
CDR3nt: TGTGCCAGCAGCAATGACTTTTCATCCTACAATGAGCAGTTCTTC
v_gene: TRBV11-2
j_gene: TRBJ2-1
d_gene: .
abundance: few

CDR3aa: CASSLAPLYEQYF
CDR3nt: TGTGCCAGCAGCTTGGCCCCCCTCTACGAGCAGTACTTC
v_gene: TRBV7-9
j_gene: TRBJ2-7
d_gene: .
abundance: many

CDR3aa: CASSQDWEPPSTDTQYF
CDR3nt: TGCGCCAGCAGCCAAGATTGGGAACCCCCTAGCACAGATACGCAGTATTTT
v_gene: TRBV4-3
j_gene: TRBJ2-3
d_gene: .
abundance: few

CDR3aa: CASSRDLSSYNSPLHF
CDR3nt: TGTGCCAGCAGTCGAGACCTGAGCTCCTATAATTCACCCCTCCACTTT
v_gene: TRBV6-5
j_gene: TRBJ1-6
d_gene: .
abundance: few

CDR3aa: CASSPGPRSSDEQFF
CDR3nt: TGTGCCAGCAGCCCGGGACCCCGATCGAGCGATGAGCAGTTCTTC
v_gene: TRBV2
j_gene: TRBJ2-1
d_gene: .
abundance: .

CDR3aa: CATSSPRGVWNEQFF
CDR3nt: TGTGCCACCAGCAGTCCCCGGGGCGTTTGGAATGAGCAGTTCTTC
v_gene: TRBV15
j_gene: TRBJ2-1
d_gene: .
abundance: few

CDR3aa: CSASQGRETQYF
CDR3nt: TGCAGTGCTAGCCAGGGTCGGGAGACCCAGTACTTC
v_gene: TRBV20-1
j_gene: TRBJ2-5
d_gene: .
abundance: .

CDR3aa: CASSLGTRGGPQYF
CDR3nt: TGTGCCAGCAGCTTGGGGACTAGAGGTGGGCCGCAGTATTTT
v_gene: TRBV28
j_gene: TRBJ2-3
d_gene: TRBD2
abundance: .

CDR3aa: CASSLSEQGRYTF
CDR3nt: TGCGCCAGCAGCCTCAGTGAACAGGGCCGCTACACCTTC
v_gene: TRBV5-1
j_gene: TRBJ1-2
d_gene: .
abundance: .

CDR3aa: CASSLAGDSAYEQYF
CDR3nt: TGCGCCAGCAGCTTGGCCGGGGACTCAGCCTACGAGCAGTACTTC
v_gene: TRBV5-1
j_gene: TRBJ2-7
d_gene: .
abundance: few

CDR3aa: CASSLERARNEQFF
CDR3nt: TGCGCCAGCAGCTTGGAACGGGCTCGTAATGAGCAGTTCTTC
v_gene: TRBV5-1
j_gene: TRBJ2-1
d_gene: .
abundance: few

CDR3aa: CASNAGTGWDTIYF
CDR3nt: TGTGCCAGCAACGCAGGGACAGGTTGGGACACCATATATTTT
v_gene: TRBV12-3/TRBV12-4
j_gene: TRBJ1-3
d_gene: TRBD1
abundance: many

CDR3aa: CAIRGYGGELFF
CDR3nt: TGTGCCATTAGGGGTTATGGCGGGGAGCTGTTTTTT
v_gene: TRBV10-3
j_gene: TRBJ2-2
d_gene: .
abundance: few

CDR3aa: CASSPRTGNSYEQYF
CDR3nt: TGCGCCAGCAGCCCACGGACGGGGAACTCCTACGAGCAGTACTTC
v_gene: TRBV5-1
j_gene: TRBJ2-7
d_gene: .
abundance: .

CDR3aa: CASSLQMYQETQYF
CDR3nt: TGCGCCAGCAGCTTGCAGATGTACCAAGAGACCCAGTACTTC
v_gene: TRBV5-1
j_gene: TRBJ2-5
d_gene: .
abundance: few

CDR3aa: CASSRTGGGPDEQYF
CDR3nt: TGTGCCAGCAGCCGGACAGGGGGAGGTCCGGACGAGCAGTACTTC
v_gene: TRBV6-1
j_gene: TRBJ2-7
d_gene: TRBD1
abundance: .

CDR3aa: CSARGQPSNYGYTF
CDR3nt: TGCAGTGCTAGGGGGCAGCCTTCTAACTATGGCTACACCTTC
v_gene: TRBV20-1
j_gene: TRBJ1-2
d_gene: .
abundance: .

CDR3aa: CASSQAMTSGSYEQYF
CDR3nt: TGCGCCAGCAGCCAAGCTATGACTAGCGGGTCCTACGAGCAGTACTTC
v_gene: TRBV4-3
j_gene: TRBJ2-7
d_gene: TRBD2
abundance: few

CDR3aa: CASRPTATDTQYF
CDR3nt: TGTGCCAGCAGGCCGACAGCCACAGATACGCAGTATTTT
v_gene: TRBV6-5
j_gene: TRBJ2-3
d_gene: .
abundance: .

CDR3aa: CAWYGRGDSGNTIYF
CDR3nt: TGTGCCTGGTATGGCAGGGGCGACTCTGGAAACACCATATATTTT
v_gene: TRBV30
j_gene: TRBJ1-3
d_gene: .
abundance: many

CDR3aa: CASSRGTGNQETQYF
CDR3nt: TGTGCCAGCAGCCGAGGAACTGGTAACCAAGAGACCCAGTACTTC
v_gene: TRBV4-2
j_gene: TRBJ2-5
d_gene: .
abundance: .

CDR3aa: CASNPGSKNIQYF
CDR3nt: TGTGCCAGCAATCCAGGGTCCAAAAACATTCAGTACTTC
v_gene: TRBV12-3/TRBV12-4
j_gene: TRBJ2-4
d_gene: .
abundance: many

CDR3aa: CASSLNPGSLNEQFF
CDR3nt: TGTGCCAGCTCACTAAACCCGGGGTCACTCAATGAGCAGTTCTTC
v_gene: TRBV18
j_gene: TRBJ2-1
d_gene: .
abundance: many

CDR3aa: CASSLKGGYSPLHF
CDR3nt: TGTGCCAGCAGTTTAAAGGGTGGATATTCACCCCTCCACTTT
v_gene: TRBV28
j_gene: TRBJ1-6
d_gene: .
abundance: few

CDR3aa: CASSFTGMRNQPQHF
CDR3nt: TGTGCCAGCAGTTTCACAGGGATGAGGAATCAGCCCCAGCATTTT
v_gene: TRBV12-3/TRBV12-4
j_gene: TRBJ1-5
d_gene: .
abundance: few

CDR3aa: CASSFIGITDTQYF
CDR3nt: TGTGCCAGCAGTTTTATCGGGATAACAGATACGCAGTATTTT
v_gene: TRBV27
j_gene: TRBJ2-3
d_gene: .
abundance: few

CDR3aa: CSVRPNHNEQFF
CDR3nt: TGCAGCGTTCGCCCAAACCACAATGAGCAGTTCTTC
v_gene: TRBV29-1
j_gene: TRBJ2-1
d_gene: .
abundance: .

CDR3aa: CASSTQRERGDEQFF
CDR3nt: TGTGCCAGCAGCACCCAACGGGAGAGGGGCGATGAGCAGTTCTTC
v_gene: TRBV6-5
j_gene: TRBJ2-1
d_gene: .
abundance: many

CDR3aa: CASRRTGGDTQYF
CDR3nt: TGTGCCAGCAGACGCACAGGGGGAGATACGCAGTATTTT
v_gene: TRBV6-5
j_gene: TRBJ2-3
d_gene: TRBD1
abundance: few

CDR3aa: CASSSNGELFF
CDR3nt: TGTGCCAGCAGCTCAAACGGGGAGCTGTTTTTT
v_gene: TRBV6-6
j_gene: TRBJ2-2
d_gene: .
abundance: few

CDR3aa: CASSYSPRDGYGYTF
CDR3nt: TGTGCCAGCAGTTACTCGCCCCGGGACGGCTATGGCTACACCTTC
v_gene: TRBV6-6
j_gene: TRBJ1-2
d_gene: .
abundance: many

CDR3aa: CASSLGPAYEAFF
CDR3nt: TGTGCCAGCAGCTTGGGACCGGCATATGAAGCTTTCTTT
v_gene: TRBV13
j_gene: TRBJ1-1
d_gene: .
abundance: few

CDR3aa: CASSQRGANAYEQYF
CDR3nt: TGTGCCAGCAGCCAACGGGGGGCTAACGCCTACGAGCAGTACTTC
v_gene: TRBV3-1
j_gene: TRBJ2-7
d_gene: .
abundance: many

CDR3aa: CASSLGSIYGYTF
CDR3nt: TGTGCCAGCAGCTTAGGAAGTATCTATGGCTACACCTTC
v_gene: TRBV7-2
j_gene: TRBJ1-2
d_gene: .
abundance: .

CDR3aa: CASSFTDRDSPLHF
CDR3nt: TGTGCCAGCAGCTTTACGGACAGGGATTCACCCCTCCACTTT
v_gene: TRBV7-2
j_gene: TRBJ1-6
d_gene: TRBD1
abundance: .

CDR3aa: CSARERLEQFF
CDR3nt: TGCAGTGCTAGAGAGCGGCTTGAGCAGTTCTTC
v_gene: TRBV20-1
j_gene: TRBJ2-1
d_gene: .
abundance: .

CDR3aa: CASSQNRDITYEQYF
CDR3nt: TGCGCCAGCAGCCAAAACCGGGACATCACCTACGAGCAGTACTTC
v_gene: TRBV4-3
j_gene: TRBJ2-7
d_gene: .
abundance: many

CDR3aa: CATSRDSRETGTDYGYTF
CDR3nt: TGTGCCACCAGCAGAGATTCGAGGGAGACAGGGACCGACTATGGCTACACCTTC
v_gene: TRBV15
j_gene: TRBJ1-2
d_gene: TRBD1
abundance: .

CDR3aa: CASSQVEDRGGYEQYF
CDR3nt: TGTGCCAGCAGCCAAGTGGAGGACAGGGGCGGCTACGAGCAGTACTTC
v_gene: TRBV4-2
j_gene: TRBJ2-7
d_gene: TRBD1
abundance: .

CDR3aa: CASSQVERGPSFPGYTF
CDR3nt: TGTGCCAGCAGCCAAGTAGAGAGGGGTCCATCGTTTCCTGGCTACACCTTC
v_gene: TRBV3-1
j_gene: TRBJ1-2
d_gene: .
abundance: .

CDR3aa: CASSSMGPTEAFF
CDR3nt: TGTGCCAGCAGTTCAATGGGGCCCACTGAAGCTTTCTTT
v_gene: TRBV28
j_gene: TRBJ1-1
d_gene: .
abundance: .

CDR3aa: CASSVGEGLGETQYF
CDR3nt: TGTGCCAGCAGCGTAGGTGAGGGGCTGGGAGAGACCCAGTACTTC
v_gene: TRBV9
j_gene: TRBJ2-5
d_gene: .
abundance: many

CDR3aa: CASGTPYNEQFF
CDR3nt: TGTGCCAGCGGGACACCTTACAATGAGCAGTTCTTC
v_gene: TRBV6-2/TRBV6-3
j_gene: TRBJ2-1
d_gene: .
abundance: .

CDR3aa: CASSPGTSRLIGSYNEQFF
CDR3nt: TGTGCCAGCAGTCCTGGGACTAGCCGCCTAATTGGCTCCTACAATGAGCAGTTCTTC
v_gene: TRBV28
j_gene: TRBJ2-1
d_gene: TRBD2
abundance: many

CDR3aa: CASSQGAGVGGELFF
CDR3nt: TGCGCCAGCAGCCAAGGAGCTGGGGTGGGCGGGGAGCTGTTTTTT
v_gene: TRBV4-1
j_gene: TRBJ2-2
d_gene: .
abundance: .

CDR3aa: CASSFEGDTQYF
CDR3nt: TGTGCCAGCAGCTTTGAAGGGGATACGCAGTATTTT
v_gene: TRBV13
j_gene: TRBJ2-3
d_gene: .
abundance: few

CDR3aa: CASSVQVLNTEAFF
CDR3nt: TGCGCCAGCAGCGTACAGGTCCTTAACACTGAAGCTTTCTTT
v_gene: TRBV5-1
j_gene: TRBJ1-1
d_gene: .
abundance: few

CDR3aa: CASSEGPRQETQYF
CDR3nt: TGTGCCAGCAGTGAGGGCCCGAGGCAAGAGACCCAGTACTTC
v_gene: TRBV2
j_gene: TRBJ2-5
d_gene: .
abundance: few

CDR3aa: CASSLPPPETYEQYF
CDR3nt: TGTGCCAGCAGCTTACCCCCGCCGGAAACCTACGAGCAGTACTTC
v_gene: TRBV7-9
j_gene: TRBJ2-7
d_gene: .
abundance: few

CDR3aa: CAISGRDRVSYEQYF
CDR3nt: TGTGCCATCAGTGGAAGGGACAGGGTTTCCTACGAGCAGTACTTC
v_gene: TRBV10-3
j_gene: TRBJ2-7
d_gene: TRBD1
abundance: many

CDR3aa: CSASLGDSGYNEQFF
CDR3nt: TGCAGTGCTAGCCTCGGGGACAGCGGATACAATGAGCAGTTCTTC
v_gene: TRBV20-1
j_gene: TRBJ2-1
d_gene: TRBD1
abundance: .

CDR3aa: CSVDLGYGYTF
CDR3nt: TGCAGCGTTGATCTCGGCTATGGCTACACCTTC
v_gene: TRBV29-1
j_gene: TRBJ1-2
d_gene: .
abundance: many

CDR3aa: CASSPSGSGSYEQYF
CDR3nt: TGTGCCAGCAGCCCTTCGGGTAGCGGGAGTTACGAGCAGTACTTC
v_gene: TRBV4-2
j_gene: TRBJ2-7
d_gene: TRBD2
abundance: .

CDR3aa: CASSFPGAGGVNSPLHF
CDR3nt: TGCGCCAGCAGCTTCCCCGGGGCCGGCGGGGTTAATTCACCCCTCCACTTT
v_gene: TRBV5-1
j_gene: TRBJ1-6
d_gene: .
abundance: .

CDR3aa: CSAGNRDRGHGYTF
CDR3nt: TGCAGTGCTGGAAACCGGGACAGGGGGCATGGCTACACCTTC
v_gene: TRBV20-1
j_gene: TRBJ1-2
d_gene: TRBD1
abundance: .

CDR3aa: CASSHRDRGNTGELFF
CDR3nt: TGTGCCAGCAGCCACCGGGACAGGGGGAACACCGGGGAGCTGTTTTTT
v_gene: TRBV11-2
j_gene: TRBJ2-2
d_gene: TRBD1
abundance: .

CDR3aa: CASSVLSTDTQYF
CDR3nt: TGTGCCAGCAGCGTTCTTAGCACAGATACGCAGTATTTT
v_gene: TRBV9
j_gene: TRBJ2-3
d_gene: .
abundance: few